The 10 T cell receptor beta chains below come from one sample, sequenced in a study of Ad26.COV2.S vaccination and SARS-CoV-2 variants (dated by TCRdb to the early 2020s). According to the study, the label for this sample's treatment or condition signals: some 20 received Ad26.COV2.S at low or high dose, single or two shots; several received placebo; per-sample allocation not given. Repertoires of vaccine and placebo recipients were sequenced from samples collected on day 63 after the first injection. Library preparation was by the immunoSEQ multiplex PCR assay. TCRdb mirrors the immuneACCESS table, restricted to in-frame sequences. Some clones are absent from its copies; in checked studies, under half trace to an unresolved V gene, and the reason for the others is unknown. The sample table records nearly 400,000 clones; around 91% of these occur just once. The ten largest clones represent 1.5% to 2% of the sample.

Sequencing was performed on peripheral blood, taken in a trial of Ad26.COV2.S vaccine versus placebo. Receptors were obtained from a person aged 18-65 years who received the Ad26.COV2.S COVID-19 vaccine or a placebo.

Only a few counts were recorded for this clone. The chain is built from TRBV18 and TRBJ2-7, with D perhaps being TRBD1 or TRBD2 (5 bases each). V was trimmed by 4 bases and J by 5 bases, leaving 9 bases between them. The germline gives CDR1 KGHSH, CDR2 LQKENI. The CDR3 is made up of 12 amino acids. The CDR3 coding sequence is TGTGCCAGCTCACGAATGGGGGACGAGCAGTACTTC. Its translation is CASSRMGDEQYF.

The rearrangement links TRBV12-3 or TRBV12-4 to TRBJ1-1; no firm D call. Deletions cut 8 bases from V and 0 bases from J, with 10 bases between. The CDR3 spans 13 residues. CDR3: CASLKGLNTEAFF. Written as DNA, the CDR3 is TGTGCCAGCCTGAAGGGCCTGAACACTGAAGCTTTCTTT.

The genes are TRBV28 and TRBJ2-7, with no clear D. CDR1 is MDHEN, CDR2 SYDVKM, per germline. Trimming took 3 bases from V and 5 from J, leaving 8 bases between them. CDR3 length: 12 amino acids. The CDR3 coding sequence is TGTGCCAGCAGTTTGACGAGGAACGAGCAGTACTTC. It translates to CASSLTRNEQYF.

V gene TRBV7-9 combines with J gene TRBJ2-7; maybe TRBD2 (5 bases). The CDR3 length is 12 residues. The germline CDR1 and CDR2 sequences are SEHNR and FQNEAQ (reference sequence). Trimming removed 0 bases at V and 7 bases at J, with 7 bases between. The CDR3 DNA is TGTGCCAGCAGCTTAGCGGGAGTGGAGCAGTACTTC. Amino acid sequence: CASSLAGVEQYF. The full variable domain, with the rest looked up from reference TRBV7-9 and TRBJ2-7, is DTGVSQNPRHKITKRGQNVTFRCDPISEHNRLYWYRQTLGQGPEFLTYFQNEAQLEKSRLLSDRFSAERPKGSFSTLEIQRTEQGDSAMYLCASSLAGVEQYFGPGTRLTVT.

The chain recombines TRBV6-1 with TRBJ2-7, with 8 bases that match TRBD2. Trimming cost V 0 bases and J 6 bases; bases outside gene matches: 16. The germline V gene has CDR1 MNHNS and CDR2 SASEGT. The CDR3 has 18 residues. The CDR3 loop is CASSEAPTTSGAGLEQYF. The CDR3 nucleotides read TGTGCCAGCAGTGAAGCGCCCACTACTAGCGGAGCCGGGCTCGAGCAGTACTTC.

V and J are TRBV5-3 and TRBJ1-5; no clear D. TRBV5-3 is classed as an ORF, of uncertain function. V gave up 1 base and J gave up 0 bases, with 11 bases separating them. The CDR3 has 16 residues. The CDR3 reads CARSLPSSYSNQPQHF. In nucleotides, the CDR3 is TGTGCCAGAAGCTTGCCCTCATCGTATAGCAATCAGCCCCAGCATTTT.

This clone was counted once. The chain combines TRBV28 with TRBJ2-4; perhaps TRBD1 as D (6 bases). Germline assignment: CDR1 MDHEN and CDR2 SYDVKM. The CDR3 is made up of 15 amino acids. The ends were cut back, 5 bases at V and 2 bases at J, with 13 bases in the middle. Here the CDR3 reads CASSPRGGPKNIQYF. The CDR3, as DNA: TGTGCCAGCAGTCCCAGAGGGGGTCCCAAAAACATTCAGTACTTC.

The gene calls are TRBV7-8 and TRBJ2-7, with D possibly being TRBD1 (6 bases). V lost 4 bases and J lost 3, with 13 bases in between. This CDR3 has 14 residues. CDR1 SGHVS and CDR2 FQNEAQ come from the germline V gene. The CDR3 bases are TGTGCCAGCAGCTCTAACAGGGTGGACTACGAGCAGTACTTC. It codes for CASSSNRVDYEQYF.

The V and J genes are TRBV27 and TRBJ2-3; D unclear. The V gene's germline CDR1 is MNHEY and CDR2 SMNVEV (reference sequence). The length of the CDR3 is 13 residues. With 2 bases removed from V and 4 bases from J, the gap between germline ends came to 7 bases. CDR3 loop: CASSLALADTQYF. The DNA for the CDR3 is TGTGCCAGCAGTTTAGCCCTGGCAGATACGCAGTATTTT.

The J gene is TRBJ2-2, the V gene TRBV5-1; D remains ambiguous. The V and J ends lost 4 bases and 4 bases respectively, with 11 bases between them. CDR1 SGHRS and CDR2 YFSETQ come from the germline V gene. The CDR3 is made up of 14 amino acids. CDR3 sequence: CASSPDGSTGELFF. Here the CDR3 DNA reads TGCGCCAGCAGCCCCGACGGGTCCACCGGGGAGCTGTTTTTT.